The clone carrying this T cell receptor (beta chain) was counted once. Germline V gives CDR1 MGHRA, CDR2 YSYEKL. The CDR3 runs 18 residues. The V gene end was trimmed by 0 bases and the J gene end by 1 base; junction bases not matched to a gene: 8. This entry is derived from a study of shared clonotypes between healthy human individuals. Measured with immunoSEQ multiplex PCR; TCRdb has only the in-frame clones, and not every one. The sample yields approximately 180,000 clones, approximately 92% seen once. This clonotype was sampled from a woman under 40 in good health. The chain is built from TRBV4-1 and TRBJ2-3; TRBD2 agrees at 9 bases. The specimen was naive CD4+ T cells sorted from blood. Subset: CD45RA+ positively selected. The CDR3 nucleotides read TGCGCCAGCAGCCAAGAATCGGCGGTAGCGGGGGGCACAGATACGCAGTATTTT. As protein: CASSQESAVAGGTDTQYF.